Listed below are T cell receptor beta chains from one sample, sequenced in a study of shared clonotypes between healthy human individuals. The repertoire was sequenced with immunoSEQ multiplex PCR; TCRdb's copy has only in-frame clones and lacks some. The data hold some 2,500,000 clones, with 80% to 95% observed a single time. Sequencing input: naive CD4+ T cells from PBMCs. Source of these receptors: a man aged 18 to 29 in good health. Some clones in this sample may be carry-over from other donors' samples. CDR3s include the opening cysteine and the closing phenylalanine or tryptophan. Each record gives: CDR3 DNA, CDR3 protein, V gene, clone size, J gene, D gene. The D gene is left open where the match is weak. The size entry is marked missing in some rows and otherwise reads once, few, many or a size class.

CDR3 DNA: TGCGCCAGCAGCCAAGATCGTTTTAGCGGGAGAGGGGTCAATGAGCAGTTCTTC; CDR3 protein: CASSQDRFSGRGVNEQFF; V gene: TRBV4-3; clone size: -; J gene: TRBJ2-1; D gene: TRBD2
CDR3 DNA: TGTGCCAGCAGTTTTGGGACACCTAACACTGAAGCTTTCTTT; CDR3 protein: CASSFGTPNTEAFF; V gene: TRBV28; clone size: once; J gene: TRBJ1-1; D gene: -
CDR3 DNA: TGCAGCGTTGAAGCCGGGCCGCAGGCGACAAATGAAAAACTGTTTTTT; CDR3 protein: CSVEAGPQATNEKLFF; V gene: TRBV29-1; clone size: -; J gene: TRBJ1-4; D gene: -
CDR3 DNA: TGTGCCAGCAGTTTTAGGCTAGTTTTCAGAGATACGCAGTATTTT; CDR3 protein: CASSFRLVFRDTQYF; V gene: TRBV28; clone size: -; J gene: TRBJ2-3; D gene: -
CDR3 DNA: TGCGCCAGCAGCCAAGTGACGCGGGGGAGCGGGAATTTAGGAGAGCAGTTCTTC; CDR3 protein: CASSQVTRGSGNLGEQFF; V gene: TRBV4-3; clone size: -; J gene: TRBJ2-1; D gene: TRBD2
CDR3 DNA: TGTGCCAGCAGCCCAAGGACTAGCGGCGCCTACGAGCAGTACTTC; CDR3 protein: CASSPRTSGAYEQYF; V gene: TRBV2; clone size: once; J gene: TRBJ2-7; D gene: TRBD2
CDR3 DNA: TGTGCCAGCAGCCGACGTATGGGGGAGACCCAGTACTTC; CDR3 protein: CASSRRMGETQYF; V gene: TRBV9; clone size: -; J gene: TRBJ2-5; D gene: -
CDR3 DNA: TGTGCCACCAGCACATCGCGGGGGCTCCAAACGGGCATTCAGTACTTC; CDR3 protein: CATSTSRGLQTGIQYF; V gene: TRBV15; clone size: -; J gene: TRBJ2-4; D gene: -
CDR3 DNA: TGTGCCAGCAGTTCGCCTGGGACTGCCACTGAAGCTTTCTTT; CDR3 protein: CASSSPGTATEAFF; V gene: TRBV28; clone size: few; J gene: TRBJ1-1; D gene: -
CDR3 DNA: TGTGCCTGTAAACAAGATTCAGGGAGGACCGGGGAGCTGTTTTTT; CDR3 protein: CACKQDSGRTGELFF; V gene: TRBV30; clone size: -; J gene: TRBJ2-2; D gene: -
CDR3 DNA: TGTGCCAGCAGTTTCTGGCGGGAGGGTTCCTACGAGCAGTACTTC; CDR3 protein: CASSFWREGSYEQYF; V gene: TRBV28; clone size: -; J gene: TRBJ2-7; D gene: TRBD2
CDR3 DNA: TGTGCCAGCAGCCCCAAATCCGGGACTAGCGGTGTGGATGAGCAGTTCTTC; CDR3 protein: CASSPKSGTSGVDEQFF; V gene: TRBV7-9; clone size: -; J gene: TRBJ2-1; D gene: TRBD2
CDR3 DNA: TGTGCCTGGAGTGTTGCGAACACTGAAGCTTTCTTT; CDR3 protein: CAWSVANTEAFF; V gene: TRBV30; clone size: -; J gene: TRBJ1-1; D gene: -
CDR3 DNA: TGTGCCAGCAGCGTACATTACCTAGAGACCCAGTACTTC; CDR3 protein: CASSVHYLETQYF; V gene: TRBV9; clone size: once; J gene: TRBJ2-5; D gene: -
CDR3 DNA: TGTGCCAGCAGCTTCAGCGGGAGCTCCTACGAGCAGTACTTC; CDR3 protein: CASSFSGSSYEQYF; V gene: TRBV7-9; clone size: once; J gene: TRBJ2-7; D gene: TRBD2
CDR3 DNA: TGTGCCAGCAGCCCCCAGGGACCTAACTCTGGAAACACCATATATTTT; CDR3 protein: CASSPQGPNSGNTIYF; V gene: TRBV2; clone size: -; J gene: TRBJ1-3; D gene: -
CDR3 DNA: TGTGCCAGCAGTTCTCCCGGGACAGTGAACACTGAAGCTTTCTTT; CDR3 protein: CASSSPGTVNTEAFF; V gene: TRBV28; clone size: -; J gene: TRBJ1-1; D gene: TRBD1
CDR3 DNA: TGTGCCAGCAGCTTCGCAGGGGGAATATACTACGAGCAGTACTTC; CDR3 protein: CASSFAGGIYYEQYF; V gene: TRBV7-2; clone size: -; J gene: TRBJ2-7; D gene: TRBD1
CDR3 DNA: TGTGCCAGCACTGAATGGGTGGGACAGCCATTAGCTAACTATGGCTACACCTTC; CDR3 protein: CASTEWVGQPLANYGYTF; V gene: TRBV2; clone size: -; J gene: TRBJ1-2; D gene: TRBD1
CDR3 DNA: TGCGCCAGCAGCCCCCAGGGGACAGGCTATGGCTACACCTTC; CDR3 protein: CASSPQGTGYGYTF; V gene: TRBV5-1; clone size: -; J gene: TRBJ1-2; D gene: TRBD1
CDR3 DNA: TGTGCCAGCAGCAAAGACAGGGAGGGGAACCGCCAGCAGTACTTC; CDR3 protein: CASSKDREGNRQQYF; V gene: TRBV6-1; clone size: -; J gene: TRBJ2-7; D gene: -
CDR3 DNA: TGCGCCAGCAAGGGCAGAACTAACTCCTACGAGCAGTACTTC; CDR3 protein: CASKGRTNSYEQYF; V gene: TRBV5-1; clone size: -; J gene: TRBJ2-7; D gene: -
CDR3 DNA: TGTGCCAGCAGCTTTTCAAGCTCTGCCGGGGAGCTGTTTTTT; CDR3 protein: CASSFSSSAGELFF; V gene: TRBV7-2; clone size: -; J gene: TRBJ2-2; D gene: -
CDR3 DNA: TGTGCCAGCAGTTTAGAAGGGGGATGGACTGAAGCTTTCTTT; CDR3 protein: CASSLEGGWTEAFF; V gene: TRBV27; clone size: -; J gene: TRBJ1-1; D gene: -
CDR3 DNA: TGTGCCAGCACAGGCAGGGTTTATGGCTACACCTTC; CDR3 protein: CASTGRVYGYTF; V gene: TRBV9; clone size: -; J gene: TRBJ1-2; D gene: -
CDR3 DNA: TGTGCCAGCAGCGTAGTGGGTCGGAGCCCAGATACGCAGTATTTT; CDR3 protein: CASSVVGRSPDTQYF; V gene: TRBV9; clone size: -; J gene: TRBJ2-3; D gene: -
CDR3 DNA: TGTGCCAGTAGTCCCCGGACGGACTATGGCTACACCTTC; CDR3 protein: CASSPRTDYGYTF; V gene: TRBV19; clone size: -; J gene: TRBJ1-2; D gene: -
CDR3 DNA: TGTGCCAGCAGCTTAGGGGGCTTAAGCACAGATACGCAGTATTTT; CDR3 protein: CASSLGGLSTDTQYF; V gene: TRBV13; clone size: -; J gene: TRBJ2-3; D gene: -
CDR3 DNA: TGTGCCAGCAGTTACTCGAAAGGAGCTTCCTACGAGCAGTACTTC; CDR3 protein: CASSYSKGASYEQYF; V gene: TRBV6-6; clone size: -; J gene: TRBJ2-7; D gene: -
CDR3 DNA: TGTGCCAGCTCGCCGACAGTCACGGGGACTGAAGCTTTCTTT; CDR3 protein: CASSPTVTGTEAFF; V gene: TRBV18; clone size: few; J gene: TRBJ1-1; D gene: -
CDR3 DNA: TGTGCCAGCAGTCCCAGACTAGCAAATGAGCAGTTCTTC; CDR3 protein: CASSPRLANEQFF; V gene: TRBV2; clone size: -; J gene: TRBJ2-1; D gene: TRBD2
CDR3 DNA: TGTGCCAGCAGCCAGGCGGAAGAGACCCAGTACTTC; CDR3 protein: CASSQAEETQYF; V gene: TRBV6-5; clone size: -; J gene: TRBJ2-5; D gene: -
CDR3 DNA: TGCGCCAGCAGCCCCGGACAGGGTTTGAACACTGAAGCTTTCTTT; CDR3 protein: CASSPGQGLNTEAFF; V gene: TRBV5-1; clone size: -; J gene: TRBJ1-1; D gene: TRBD1
CDR3 DNA: TGTGCCAGCAGCCTGGGGGGGGCCGCCGGGGAGCTGTTTTTT; CDR3 protein: CASSLGGAAGELFF; V gene: TRBV28; clone size: -; J gene: TRBJ2-2; D gene: -
CDR3 DNA: TGTGCCAGCAGCTTAAGACAGGAAAACTACGAGCAGTACTTC; CDR3 protein: CASSLRQENYEQYF; V gene: TRBV7-2; clone size: -; J gene: TRBJ2-7; D gene: -
CDR3 DNA: TGTGCCAGCGGTCCCCGAGACAGGCTTTACGAGCAGTACTTC; CDR3 protein: CASGPRDRLYEQYF; V gene: TRBV28; clone size: -; J gene: TRBJ2-7; D gene: -
CDR3 DNA: TGTGCCAGCAGCCAACAGGGGCGCGAGCAGTACTTC; CDR3 protein: CASSQQGREQYF; V gene: TRBV28; clone size: once; J gene: TRBJ2-7; D gene: TRBD1
CDR3 DNA: TGCGCCAGCAGCTTGGCGGGGACAGGGACCTACAATGAGCAGTTCTTC; CDR3 protein: CASSLAGTGTYNEQFF; V gene: TRBV5-1; clone size: -; J gene: TRBJ2-1; D gene: TRBD1
CDR3 DNA: TGTGCCAGCAGCCCCGACAGGGACACTGAAGCTTTCTTT; CDR3 protein: CASSPDRDTEAFF; V gene: TRBV11-1; clone size: -; J gene: TRBJ1-1; D gene: TRBD1
CDR3 DNA: TGTGCCAGCAGCCCCGTCCCGCGCAGGACCACTGAAGCTTTCTTT; CDR3 protein: CASSPVPRRTTEAFF; V gene: TRBV5-6; clone size: few; J gene: TRBJ1-1; D gene: -
CDR3 DNA: TGTGCCAGCAGCCAAGATAGTCGGCTAGTTAAGACAGATACGCAGTATTTT; CDR3 protein: CASSQDSRLVKTDTQYF; V gene: TRBV4-2; clone size: -; J gene: TRBJ2-3; D gene: -
CDR3 DNA: TGTGCCAGCAGGGGACAGGACAACAGGAACTCCTACGAGCAGTACTTC; CDR3 protein: CASRGQDNRNSYEQYF; V gene: TRBV28; clone size: -; J gene: TRBJ2-7; D gene: TRBD1
CDR3 DNA: TGTGCCAGCTCACCCGTAGGGGAAAAACTGTTTTTT; CDR3 protein: CASSPVGEKLFF; V gene: TRBV18; clone size: -; J gene: TRBJ1-4; D gene: -
CDR3 DNA: TGTGCCAGCAGCCTGAACAGGGGACAGAACACTGAAGCTTTCTTT; CDR3 protein: CASSLNRGQNTEAFF; V gene: TRBV6-5; clone size: once; J gene: TRBJ1-1; D gene: TRBD1
CDR3 DNA: TGTGCCAGCAGTACACAGGGGGCGCTTGGCTATGGCTACACCTTC; CDR3 protein: CASSTQGALGYGYTF; V gene: TRBV6-5; clone size: once; J gene: TRBJ1-2; D gene: TRBD1
CDR3 DNA: TGTGCCAGCAGCGTAGCTCTGGGCAGGGGCGACACCGGGGAGCTGTTTTTT; CDR3 protein: CASSVALGRGDTGELFF; V gene: TRBV9; clone size: -; J gene: TRBJ2-2; D gene: -